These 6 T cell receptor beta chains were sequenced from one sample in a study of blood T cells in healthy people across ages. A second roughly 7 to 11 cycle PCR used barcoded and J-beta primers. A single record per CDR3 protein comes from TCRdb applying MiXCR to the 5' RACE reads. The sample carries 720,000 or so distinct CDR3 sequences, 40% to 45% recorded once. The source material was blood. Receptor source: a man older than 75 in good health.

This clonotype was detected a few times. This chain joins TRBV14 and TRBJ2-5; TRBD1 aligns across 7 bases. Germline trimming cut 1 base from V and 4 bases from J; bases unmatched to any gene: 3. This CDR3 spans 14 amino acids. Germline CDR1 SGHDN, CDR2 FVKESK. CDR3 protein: CASSQGDSSETQYF. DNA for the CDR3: TGTGCCAGCAGCCAAGGGGACAGTTCAGAGACCCAGTACTTC.

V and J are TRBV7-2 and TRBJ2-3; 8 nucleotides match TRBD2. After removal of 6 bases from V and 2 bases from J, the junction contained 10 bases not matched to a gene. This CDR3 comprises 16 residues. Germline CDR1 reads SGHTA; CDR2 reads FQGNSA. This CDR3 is CASSPRTSPYTDTQYF. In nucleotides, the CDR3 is TGTGCCAGCAGTCCTAGGACTAGCCCCTACACAGATACGCAGTATTTT.

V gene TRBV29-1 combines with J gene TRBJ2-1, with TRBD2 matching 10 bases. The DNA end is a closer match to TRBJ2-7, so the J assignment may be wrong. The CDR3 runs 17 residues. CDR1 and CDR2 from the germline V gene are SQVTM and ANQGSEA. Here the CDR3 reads CSVEGTSGKYSYNEQYF. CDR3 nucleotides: TGCAGCGTTGAGGGTACTAGCGGGAAATACTCCTACAATGAGCAGTACTTC.

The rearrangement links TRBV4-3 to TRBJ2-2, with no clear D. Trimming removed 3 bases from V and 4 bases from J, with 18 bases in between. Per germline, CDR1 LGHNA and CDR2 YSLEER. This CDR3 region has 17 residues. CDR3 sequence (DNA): TGCGCCAGCAGCCAGGCTGAGACAAATCGTGGCACCGGGGAGCTGTTTTTT. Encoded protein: CASSQAETNRGTGELFF.

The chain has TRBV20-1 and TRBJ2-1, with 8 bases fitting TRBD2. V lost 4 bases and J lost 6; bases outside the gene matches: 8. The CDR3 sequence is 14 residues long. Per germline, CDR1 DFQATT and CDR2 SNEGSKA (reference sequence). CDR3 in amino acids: CSATPGTRSNEQFF. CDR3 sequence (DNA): TGCAGTGCTACCCCAGGGACTAGGAGCAATGAGCAGTTCTTC.

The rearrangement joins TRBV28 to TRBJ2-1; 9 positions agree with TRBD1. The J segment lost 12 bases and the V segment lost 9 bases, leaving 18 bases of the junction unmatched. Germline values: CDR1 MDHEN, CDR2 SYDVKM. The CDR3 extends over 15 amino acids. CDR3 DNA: TGTGCCAGTCTTAAATTGACAGGGGGTCGTGATGGGCAGTTCTTC. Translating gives CASLKLTGGRDGQFF. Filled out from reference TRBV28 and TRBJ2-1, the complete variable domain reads DVKVTQSSRYLVKRTGEKVFLECVQDMDHENMFWYRQDPGLGLRLIYFSYDVKMKEKGDIPEGYSVSREKKERFSLILESASTNQTSMYLCASLKLTGGRDGQFFGPGTRLTVL.